The rows below give T cell receptor beta chains drawn from one sample of a study of cytomegalovirus exposure and HLA in healthy donors. TCRdb's table, derived via immunoSEQ multiplex PCR, lists solely in-frame clones and lacks some. The table records about 170,000 clones, 85% of them present only once. The sequenced sample was PBMCs. The receptor source for this set is a boy aged 2 to 10 in good health and CMV-seronegative. The CDR3 runs from the conserved cysteine through the conserved F or W. The D gene is left open where the match is weak. Clone sizes are given selectively: once, few, many, or a class where the clone is expanded.

V gene	D gene	J gene	clone size	CDR3 DNA	CDR3 protein
TRBV11-2	-	TRBJ2-3	once	TGTGCCAGCAGCTTCAGGCTGGCGGATACGCAGTATTTT	CASSFRLADTQYF
TRBV28	-	TRBJ2-1	-	TGTGCCAGCAGTCGCAGGGATACGATCTACAATGAGCAGTTCTTC	CASSRRDTIYNEQFF
TRBV28	TRBD2	TRBJ2-7	-	TGTGCCAGCAGTCCAACTCTAGCGGGAGGGCTCACCGAGCAGTACTTC	CASSPTLAGGLTEQYF
TRBV10-3	TRBD1	TRBJ2-1	-	TGTGCCATCAGCGCCGACAGGGTGCCCTTCAATGAGCAGTTCTTC	CAISADRVPFNEQFF
TRBV5-4	TRBD1	TRBJ1-2	-	TGTGCCAGCAGCCTACTTGACAGGGGTTCGAGGGGCTACACCTTC	CASSLLDRGSRGYTF
TRBV7-9	TRBD1	TRBJ2-1	-	TGTGCCAGCAGCTCGAACAGGGGGTCGTTCTTC	CASSSNRGSFF
TRBV7-9	TRBD2	TRBJ2-5	once	TGTGCCAGCAGCTTAGGAGTAGCGGGGGGGTATCAAGAGACCCAGTACTTC	CASSLGVAGGYQETQYF
TRBV5-1	TRBD2	TRBJ2-3	few	TGCGCCAGCAGCCCGGGAGGGAACACAGATACGCAGTATTTT	CASSPGGNTDTQYF
TRBV5-4	-	TRBJ1-2	-	TGTGCCAGCAGCGAAGCGGATGGGACATTGAACTATGGCTACACCTTC	CASSEADGTLNYGYTF
TRBV15	-	TRBJ1-2	-	TGTGCCACCAGCAGAGATATTGACAGGTTGCACGGCTACACCTTC	CATSRDIDRLHGYTF
TRBV15	-	TRBJ2-5	-	TGTGCCACCAGCAGGGGACACGATACTGAGACCCAGTACTTC	CATSRGHDTETQYF
TRBV5-5	TRBD1	TRBJ2-2	-	TGTGCCAGCAGCTTGAGGACAGGGACCGGGGAGCTGTTTTTT	CASSLRTGTGELFF
TRBV5-8	TRBD1	TRBJ2-3	-	TGTGCCAGCAGCTTACAGGGGATGGATACGCAGTATTTT	CASSLQGMDTQYF
TRBV5-4	TRBD2	TRBJ2-3	-	TGTGCCAGCTCAAGGACTAGCGGGTTGACAGATACGCAGTATTTT	CASSRTSGLTDTQYF
TRBV28	TRBD2	TRBJ2-7	-	TGTGCCAGCAGCAAGGGACTAGCGGGAGAGGTCTCCTACGAGCAGTACTTC	CASSKGLAGEVSYEQYF
TRBV10-2	-	TRBJ1-5	-	TGCGCCAGCCAGGCAGGGCTTTACAATCAGCCCCAGCATTTT	CASQAGLYNQPQHF
TRBV4-2	TRBD1	TRBJ2-7	-	TGTGCCAGCAGCCAAGAACAGGCAGGGGGTTTCTCCTACGAGCAGTACTTC	CASSQEQAGGFSYEQYF
TRBV5-6	-	TRBJ1-1	-	TGTGCCAGCAGCTTGAGCCGCCGGACAGAAGCTTTCTTT	CASSLSRRTEAFF
TRBV11-1	TRBD1	TRBJ1-2	-	TGTGCCAGCAGCCCCTGGACAGGGGCCCTGGATGGCTACACCTTC	CASSPWTGALDGYTF
TRBV28	-	TRBJ1-2	-	TGTGCCAGCAGTCCCCGCGGGGAAGACAGTCCCCGGGGGTATGGCTACACCTTC	CASSPRGEDSPRGYGYTF
TRBV28	TRBD1	TRBJ2-7	-	TGTGCCAGCACCCTTGCCGGGACAGCCCTCGAGCAGTACTTC	CASTLAGTALEQYF
TRBV7-2	-	TRBJ2-5	once	TGTGCCAGCAGCTTAGTTTCAGGGTCCCTCCAAGAGACCCAGTACTTC	CASSLVSGSLQETQYF
TRBV13	TRBD1	TRBJ2-3	-	TGTGCCAGCAGCTTCGGGACAGGGCTCACAGATACGCAGTATTTT	CASSFGTGLTDTQYF
TRBV18	TRBD1	TRBJ1-2	-	TGTGCCAGCTCACGACCGGACAGGGGGCTACCCCTCTTC	CASSRPDRGLPLF
TRBV2	-	TRBJ2-2	-	TGTGCCAGCGTTGGAGGGAGGACCGGGGAGCTGTTTTTT	CASVGGRTGELFF
TRBV5-6	-	TRBJ1-5	-	TGTGCCAGCAGCTTGGGAGGGGGATTAGGCAATCAGCCCCAGCATTTT	CASSLGGGLGNQPQHF
TRBV19	-	TRBJ1-5	-	TGTGCCAGTAGTTGGGCAGCCAATCAGCCCCAGCATTTT	CASSWAANQPQHF
TRBV5-6	-	TRBJ1-4	-	TGTGCCAGCAGCCGGGGGGCAGGGTGGAACGAAAAACTGTTTTTT	CASSRGAGWNEKLFF
TRBV7-2	TRBD2	TRBJ2-1	few	TGTGCCAGCAAACGACTAGCAGATGAGCAGTTCTTC	CASKRLADEQFF
TRBV30	TRBD1	TRBJ2-1	-	TGTGCCTGGAGTGTAAGGTACAGGGGGTCGCAGAACAATGAGCAGTTCTTC	CAWSVRYRGSQNNEQFF
TRBV18	-	TRBJ2-2	-	TGTGCCAGCTCACAGTTAGAGGGCACCGGGGAGCTGTTTTTT	CASSQLEGTGELFF
TRBV10-1	-	TRBJ1-1	-	TGCGCCAGCGGAGACTCGTATGGTGAAGCTTTCTTT	CASGDSYGEAFF
TRBV14	TRBD1	TRBJ2-7	-	TGTGCCAGCAGCCAAGCCGGGACAGGGGTCTACGAGCAGTACTTC	CASSQAGTGVYEQYF
TRBV13	TRBD2	TRBJ2-1	-	TGTGCCAGCAGCTTTCCCCTAGCGGGCATGTCCTACAATGAGCAGTTCTTC	CASSFPLAGMSYNEQFF
TRBV28	-	TRBJ1-1	few	TGTGCCAGCAGTCCCGGGGTGAGGGCCACTGAAGCTTTCTTT	CASSPGVRATEAFF
TRBV7-2	-	TRBJ1-1	-	TGTGCCAGCAGCTTTAGATTCCGGGACACAGGTGCGGAAGCTTTCTTT	CASSFRFRDTGAEAFF
TRBV6-5	-	TRBJ2-2	-	TGTGCCAGCAGGAGACAGGGAGGCGAGACCGGGGAGCTGTTTTTT	CASRRQGGETGELFF
TRBV28	TRBD2	TRBJ2-7	-	TGTGCCAGCAGTTTAGGACTAGCGGGAGTCGAGCAGTACTTC	CASSLGLAGVEQYF
TRBV28	TRBD1	TRBJ2-7	-	TGTGCCAGCAGTTTTTGGGACAGGGGCTCCTATTACGAGCAGTACTTC	CASSFWDRGSYYEQYF
TRBV7-9	-	TRBJ1-5	-	TGTGCCAGCAGCCCTGACTCTCTCGATCAGCCCCAGCATTTT	CASSPDSLDQPQHF
TRBV5-1	TRBD2	TRBJ2-5	once	TGCGCCAGCAGCTTGGAATTAACGGCGGGAGGCCTTTACTTC	CASSLELTAGGLYF
TRBV11-1	TRBD2	TRBJ2-1	-	TGTGCCAGCAAGAGGGGCAGGACTAGCGGGAGCCACAATGAGCAGTTCTTC	CASKRGRTSGSHNEQFF
TRBV18	-	TRBJ2-2	-	TGTGCCAGCTCACCACCGCGGGACTTGAGCGGGGAGCTGTTTTTT	CASSPPRDLSGELFF
TRBV5-1	TRBD1	TRBJ1-5	-	TGCGCCAGCAGCCTCACCGGGACAGACAATCAGCCCCAGCATTTT	CASSLTGTDNQPQHF
TRBV20-1	-	TRBJ2-1	once	TGCTCCGGGGTACTCCAGAATGAGCAGTTCTTC	CSGVLQNEQFF
TRBV19	-	TRBJ2-1	once	TGTGCCAGTGAGGGATCTGAGCAGTTCTTC	CASEGSEQFF
TRBV15	-	TRBJ2-3	-	TGTGCCACCAGCTTCGGGCAGGGGTATAGAGATACGCAGTATTTT	CATSFGQGYRDTQYF
TRBV4-2	TRBD2	TRBJ2-7	few	TGTGCCAGCAGCCAAGAAAGGAGCGGGGACTCCTACGAGCAGTACTTC	CASSQERSGDSYEQYF
TRBV9	TRBD1	TRBJ1-2	-	TGTGCCAGCAGCGCGGACAGGGGGTTGCACTATGGCTACACCTTC	CASSADRGLHYGYTF
TRBV29-1	-	TRBJ2-1	-	TGCAGCGTTGGTTCTAATGAGCAGTTCTTC	CSVGSNEQFF
TRBV5-1	-	TRBJ2-7	-	TGCGCCAGCAGCTGGGGCGGGACAGACTACGAGCAGTACTTC	CASSWGGTDYEQYF
TRBV19	-	TRBJ2-1	-	TGTGCCAGTGGGGACTTCTACTCCTACAATGAGCAGTTCTTC	CASGDFYSYNEQFF
TRBV18	TRBD2	TRBJ2-1	-	TGTGCCAGCTCACCTTCCGGGACTAACTACAATGAGCAGTTCTTC	CASSPSGTNYNEQFF
TRBV27	-	TRBJ1-6	medium-sized	TGTGCCAGTCGGTTGCTGAGCTCCTATAATTCACCCCTCCACTTT	CASRLLSSYNSPLHF